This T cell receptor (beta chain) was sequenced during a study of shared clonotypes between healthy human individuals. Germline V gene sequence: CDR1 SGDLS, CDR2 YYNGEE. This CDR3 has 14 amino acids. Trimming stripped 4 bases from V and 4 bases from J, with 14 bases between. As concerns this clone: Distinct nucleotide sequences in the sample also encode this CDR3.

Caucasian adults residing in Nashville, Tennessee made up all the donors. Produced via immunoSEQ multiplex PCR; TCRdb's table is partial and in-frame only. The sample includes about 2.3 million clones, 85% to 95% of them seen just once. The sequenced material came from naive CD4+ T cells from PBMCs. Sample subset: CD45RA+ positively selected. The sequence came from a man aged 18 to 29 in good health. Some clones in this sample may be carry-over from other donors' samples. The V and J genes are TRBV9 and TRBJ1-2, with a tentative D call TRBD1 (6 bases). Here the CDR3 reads CASSPGQGGYGYTF. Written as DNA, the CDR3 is TGTGCCAGCAGCCCGGGACAAGGGGGCTATGGCTACACCTTC. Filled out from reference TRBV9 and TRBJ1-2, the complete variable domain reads DSGVTQTPKHLITATGQRVTLRCSPRSGDLSVYWYQQSLDQGLQFLIQYYNGEERAKGNILERFSAQQFPDLHSELNLSSLELGDSALYFCASSPGQGGYGYTFGSGTRLTVV.